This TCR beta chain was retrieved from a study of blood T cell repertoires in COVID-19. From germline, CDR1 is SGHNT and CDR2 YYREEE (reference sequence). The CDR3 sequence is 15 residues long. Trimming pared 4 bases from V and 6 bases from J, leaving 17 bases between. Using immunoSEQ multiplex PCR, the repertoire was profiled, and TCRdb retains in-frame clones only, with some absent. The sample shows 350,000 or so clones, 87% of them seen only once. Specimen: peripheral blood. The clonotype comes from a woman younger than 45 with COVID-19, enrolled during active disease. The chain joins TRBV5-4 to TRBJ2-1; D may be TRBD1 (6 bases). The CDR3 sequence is CASSLDQGMGNEQFF. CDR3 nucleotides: TGTGCCAGCAGCCTGGACCAGGGGATGGGCAATGAGCAGTTCTTC.